Below, 31 T cell receptor beta chains from the same sample are listed, as sequenced in a study of blood T cell repertoires in COVID-19. The assay was immunoSEQ multiplex PCR, and TCRdb's table has in-frame clones only and misses some. The sample yields around 170,000 clones, 70% to 85% seen once. Sequencing was done on a sample of PBMCs or T cells enriched from blood (not recorded which). The receptors come from a man aged 45-65 years who had recovered from COVID-19.

The chain recombines TRBV6-6 with TRBJ2-1; TRBD2 matches at 9 bases. Germline CDR1 and CDR2: MNHNY and SVGAGI (reference sequence). This CDR3 comprises 16 residues. Germline trimming cut 2 bases from V and 4 bases from J; bases unmatched to any gene: 6. CDR3 sequence reads: CASSYKAGGTYNEQFF. CDR3 nucleotide sequence: TGTGCCAGCAGTTACAAGGCGGGGGGGACATACAATGAGCAGTTCTTC.

The genes are TRBV9 and TRBJ1-3; D is uncertain. Per the germline V gene, CDR1 is SGDLS and CDR2 is YYNGEE. The CDR3 spans 19 residues. Trimming took off 4 bases at V and 0 bases at J, with 23 bases between the two ends. The CDR3 DNA follows: TGTGCCAGCAGCACTGCATTCGGCAACAGTGTTTACTCTGGAAACACCATATATTTT. Protein product: CASSTAFGNSVYSGNTIYF.

The chain employs TRBV6-5 and TRBJ1-5; possibly TRBD1 for D (5 bases). Trimming stripped 0 bases from V and 7 bases from J, with 13 bases between. The CDR3 loop spans 15 amino acids. Germline V CDR1 and CDR2: MNHEY, SVGAGI. The CDR3 spells CASSYSGRALQPQHF. The CDR3 region has the DNA TGTGCCAGCAGTTACTCGGGCAGGGCGTTACAGCCCCAGCATTTT.

The V call is TRBV19, the J call TRBJ1-6, with a tentative D call TRBD1 (5 bases). CDR1 is LNHDA and CDR2 is SQIVND in the germline V gene (reference sequence). The CDR3 is 14 amino acids. V was cut by 5 bases and J by 5 bases, with 10 bases left in between. The CDR3 loop is CASSRGKHNSPLHF. CDR3 bases: TGTGCCAGTAGTCGGGGGAAACATAATTCACCCCTCCACTTT.

This chain uses TRBV4-1 with TRBJ1-2; no reliable D call. This CDR3 has 15 amino acids. Germline V gene sequence: CDR1 MGHRA, CDR2 YSYEKL. V was clipped by 0 bases and J by 2 bases, with 10 bases between them. The CDR3 DNA reads TGCGCCAGCAGCCAAGAGCTAGGTACCAACTATGGCTACACCTTC. Protein product: CASSQELGTNYGYTF.

This clone was counted a few times. Within the sample, other DNA sequences also encode this same CDR3. V and J are TRBV11-2 and TRBJ2-3, with 7 bases that match TRBD2. CDR1 SGHAT and CDR2 FQNNGV come from the germline V gene. The V gene end was trimmed by 3 bases and the J gene end by 3 bases; junction bases not matched to a gene: 3. This CDR3 has 14 residues. As DNA, the CDR3 is TGTGCCAGCAGCTTGGAGGGACTAACAGATACGCAGTATTTT. As protein: CASSLEGLTDTQYF.

The chain uses TRBV4-2 and TRBJ1-4, with D tentatively TRBD1 (5 bases). Trimming removed 1 base at V and 2 bases at J, with 11 bases between. Germline CDR1 reads LGHNA; CDR2 reads YNFKEQ. The CDR3 sequence is 16 residues long. CDR3 in amino acids: CASSQAQGLTNEKLFF. The DNA of the CDR3 is TGTGCCAGCAGCCAAGCTCAGGGTTTGACTAATGAAAAACTGTTTTTT.

This clone was recorded a few times. This chain links TRBV27 with TRBJ2-3, with 7 bases fitting TRBD2. Germline CDR1 and CDR2: MNHEY and SMNVEV (reference sequence). V lost 4 bases and J lost 1; bases outside the gene matches: 2. There are 14 residues in the CDR3. CDR3: CASSSGLGTDTQYF. In DNA form, the CDR3 reads TGTGCCAGCAGTTCTGGACTAGGCACAGATACGCAGTATTTT.

The V call is TRBV18, the J call TRBJ1-1; D perhaps matches TRBD1 (6 bases). Germline CDR1 is KGHSH and CDR2 is LQKENI. The CDR3 covers 17 residues. V was shortened by 2 bases and J by 4 bases, with 20 bases between the two germline ends. The chain's CDR3 is CASSPKKQGQWFTEAFF. The DNA of the CDR3 is TGTGCCAGCTCACCAAAGAAACAGGGTCAATGGTTCACTGAAGCTTTCTTT.

The genes are TRBV19 and TRBJ1-5; 10 bases are a match to TRBD1. V dropped 3 bases and J dropped 7; count of bases not matched to a gene: 9. CDR3 length: 16 residues. Germline loops: CDR1 LNHDA, CDR2 SQIVND (reference sequence). The CDR3 DNA follows: TGTGCCAGTAGTATTAGGCCGGGACAGGGGTCACAGCCCCAGCATTTT. It yields the protein CASSIRPGQGSQPQHF.

The chain is built from TRBV9 and TRBJ1-3, with 8 bases identical to TRBD1. Looked up from germline, CDR1 is SGDLS and CDR2 is YYNGEE. With V trimmed by 3 bases and J by 3 bases, 5 bases remained unmatched. The CDR3 is 15 residues long. CDR3 region: CASSEGQAGGNTIYF. DNA of the CDR3: TGTGCCAGCAGCGAGGGACAGGCAGGTGGAAACACCATATATTTT.

The gene calls are TRBV27 and TRBJ1-1, with D possibly matching TRBD1 (6 bases). The CDR3 runs 13 residues. Trimming left V 2 bases short and J 7 bases short, with 11 bases between. Germline-derived CDR1 and CDR2 are MNHEY and SMNVEV (reference sequence). The CDR3 nucleotides are TGTGCCAGCAGTTTAAGGGGGTCAGGTGAAGCTTTCTTT. Protein sequence: CASSLRGSGEAFF.

The V call is TRBV5-5, the J call TRBJ1-2; a possible D gene is TRBD1 (6 bases). Per germline, CDR1 SGHKS and CDR2 YYEKEE (reference sequence). With 3 bases removed from V and 8 bases from J, the gap between germline ends came to 17 bases. The CDR3 contains 14 residues. CDR3 residues: CASSSATGQGGYTF. The CDR3 DNA is TGTGCCAGCAGCTCCGCGACAGGTCAGGGAGGCTACACCTTC.

As for this clone: The CDR3 does not close with the conserved phenylalanine or tryptophan, likely indicating a read error. No DNA is shown, since the ends of the CDR3 on it are uncertain; the CDR3 is the one TCRdb lists. V and J are TRBV4-1 and TRBJ1-1; TRBD1 reflects the table's D call only, with no check against the DNA. The CDR3 is 15 residues long, counting both termini. Germline-derived CDR1 and CDR2 are MGHRA and YSYEKL. The CDR3 protein is CASSQAPGQVGPLSL.

This rearrangement joins TRBV6-2 or TRBV6-3 to TRBJ2-7; tentatively, D is TRBD2 (5 bases). Germline V gives CDR1 MNHEY, CDR2 SVGEGT. This CDR3 has 15 amino acids. Trimming left V 0 bases short and J 2 bases short, with 11 bases between. The CDR3 spells CASSYSAEVTYEQYF. The CDR3 nucleotides are TGTGCCAGCAGTTACTCGGCGGAGGTAACCTACGAGCAGTACTTC.

The rearrangement uses TRBV30 and TRBJ2-3, with 7 bases fitting TRBD2. Trimming cost V 4 bases and J 3 bases; bases outside gene matches: 7. Per germline, CDR1 GTSNPN and CDR2 SVGIG (reference sequence). This CDR3 has 14 amino acids. DNA of the CDR3: TGTGCCTGGAAGCGGCAGGGAGGGACAGATACGCAGTATTTT. This translates into CAWKRQGGTDTQYF.

This clone was counted once. The gene calls are TRBV29-1 and TRBJ1-2; TRBD1 aligns across 11 bases. The CDR3 totals 13 residues. V gave up 6 bases and J gave up 7 bases; unmatched junction bases: 7. CDR1 is SQVTM and CDR2 is ANQGSEA in the germline V gene. Written as DNA, the CDR3 is TGCAGCGTGGCCGGACAGGGGGCTTTTGGCTACACCTTC. Amino acid sequence: CSVAGQGAFGYTF.

This chain links TRBV24-1 with TRBJ2-6; 10 nucleotides align to TRBD1. Losses at the gene ends were 7 bases for V and 1 base for J; bases not matched to a gene: 6. This CDR3 is built from 17 residues. Germline lookup yields CDR1 KGHDR and CDR2 SFDVKD. The CDR3 reads CATRPGQGSSGANVLTF. CDR3 bases: TGTGCCACCAGGCCGGGACAGGGGTCGTCTGGGGCCAACGTCCTGACTTTC.

This chain connects TRBV5-1 to TRBJ2-7; TRBD1 is a possible D gene (5 bases). Germline V gene lookup returns CDR1 SGHRS and CDR2 YFSETQ. Trimming cost V 5 bases and J 3 bases, with 15 bases left between them. The CDR3 extends over 14 amino acids. The CDR3 region is CASRRKTELYEQYF. In nucleotides, the CDR3 is TGCGCCAGCAGGCGTAAGACAGAACTCTACGAGCAGTACTTC.

This clone has a single count. The chain is built from TRBV7-2 and TRBJ2-1, with TRBD2 identical over 8 bases. V was pared by 4 bases and J by 7 bases, with 12 bases of the junction left unmatched. Germline values: CDR1 SGHTA, CDR2 FQGNSA. The CDR3 runs 16 residues. CDR3 sequence: CASSSNNGGASNEQFF. In nucleotides, the CDR3 is TGTGCCAGCAGCTCAAATAACGGGGGGGCGTCAAATGAGCAGTTCTTC.

This chain links TRBV28 with TRBJ2-1; no clear D gene. Trimming removed 2 bases from V and 7 bases from J, with 6 bases in between. The V gene's germline CDR1 is MDHEN and CDR2 SYDVKM. CDR3 length: 12 amino acids. The CDR3 protein is CASSLKRNEQFF. The CDR3 DNA reads as TGTGCCAGCAGTTTAAAGAGAAATGAGCAGTTCTTC.

This clone was recorded once. The chain is built from TRBV15 and TRBJ1-5, with D uncertain. The CDR3 loop spans 12 amino acids. V was cut by 4 bases and J by 4 bases, with 5 bases left in between. Germline CDR1 and CDR2: LNHNV and YYDKDF (reference sequence). CDR3 sequence: CATSNLNQPQHF. CDR3 coding DNA: TGTGCCACCAGCAACTTAAATCAGCCCCAGCATTTT.

The chain carries TRBV19 and TRBJ1-2, with 7 nucleotides matching TRBD1. The CDR3 sequence is 13 residues long. After removal of 8 bases from V and 6 bases from J, the junction contained 9 bases not matched to a gene. The germline CDR1 and CDR2 sequences are LNHDA and SQIVND (reference sequence). The CDR3 is CASAGTESHGYTF. Written as DNA, the CDR3 is TGTGCCAGTGCGGGGACAGAGAGCCATGGCTACACCTTC.

The genes are TRBV6-1 and TRBJ1-2, with D perhaps TRBD1 (6 bases). Germline V gives CDR1 MNHNS, CDR2 SASEGT. Trimming removed 5 bases at V and 3 bases at J, with 10 bases between. CDR3 length equals 13 residues. CDR3 residues: CASSFRGDYGYTF. CDR3 nucleotide sequence: TGTGCCAGCAGTTTCAGGGGAGACTATGGCTACACCTTC.

The chain carries TRBV27 and TRBJ1-1; D gene unclear. V was shortened by 5 bases and J by 8 bases, with 21 bases between the two germline ends. CDR1 MNHEY and CDR2 SMNVEV come from the germline V gene (reference sequence). This CDR3 comprises 15 residues. The CDR3 spells CASSPLPGTSWEAFF. As DNA, the CDR3 is TGTGCCAGCAGTCCCCTACCAGGAACATCCTGGGAAGCTTTCTTT.

The rearrangement links TRBV5-6 to TRBJ2-7; 9 nucleotides line up with TRBD1. CDR1 is SGHDT and CDR2 is YYEEEE in the germline V gene. V trimming: 4 bases; J trimming: 1 base; junction bases outside the gene matches: 6. The CDR3 has 15 residues. DNA for the CDR3: TGTGCCAGCAGCCCGACAGGGGGGTCGTCCTACGAGCAGTACTTC. It yields the protein CASSPTGGSSYEQYF. Supplemented by reference TRBV5-6 and TRBJ2-7, the full variable domain reads DAGVTQSPTHLIKTRGQQVTLRCSPKSGHDTVSWYQQALGQGPQFIFQYYEEEERQRGNFPDRFSGHQFPNYSSELNVNALLLGDSALYLCASSPTGGSSYEQYFGPGTRLTVT.

This clone was observed a single time. This chain connects TRBV6-5 to TRBJ2-7; 7 nucleotides match TRBD1. Germline-derived CDR1 and CDR2 are MNHEY and SVGAGI. CDR3 size: 15 residues. The J segment lost 0 bases and the V segment lost 7 bases, leaving 9 bases of the junction unmatched. This CDR3 reads CASTDGTVISYEQYF. CDR3 DNA: TGTGCCAGCACCGACGGGACAGTCATCTCCTACGAGCAGTACTTC.

The genes are TRBV7-2 and TRBJ2-1; 7 bases are a match to TRBD1. Trimming removed 1 base from V and 1 base from J; junction bases left unmatched: 13. Germline CDR1 and CDR2: SGHTA and FQGNSA. The CDR3 runs to 19 residues. The CDR3 loop reads CASSLVSGYRGRSYNEQFF. DNA for the CDR3: TGTGCCAGCAGCTTAGTCAGCGGCTACAGGGGACGTTCCTACAATGAGCAGTTCTTC. The complete variable domain, with remaining parts taken from reference TRBV7-2 and TRBJ2-1, reads GAGVSQSPSNKVTEKGKDVELRCDPISGHTALYWYRQSLGQGLEFLIYFQGNSAPDKSGLPSDRFSAERTGGSVSTLTIQRTQQEDSAVYLCASSLVSGYRGRSYNEQFFGPGTRLTVL.

The rearrangement links TRBV6-5 to TRBJ1-1, with D maybe TRBD1 (5 bases). The germline CDR1 and CDR2 sequences are MNHEY and SVGAGI. V was clipped by 2 bases and J by 4 bases, with 14 bases between them. CDR3 length: 15 amino acids. The CDR3 sequence: CASSYGLSGGTEAFF. DNA of the CDR3: TGTGCCAGCAGTTACGGATTGTCCGGGGGCACTGAAGCTTTCTTT.

This CDR3 reads CASSFGGLRTDTQYF. CDR3 nucleotides: TGTGCCAGCAGCTTCGGCGGGCTACGCACAGATACGCAGTATTTT. The V and J genes are TRBV11-3 and TRBJ2-3; D is possibly TRBD2 (5 bases). CDR3 length: 15 residues. Trimming cost V 3 bases and J 1 base, with 11 bases left between them. Germline CDR1 SGHNT, CDR2 YENEEA. The full variable domain, completed using reference TRBV11-3 and TRBJ2-3, is EAGVVQSPRYKIIEKKQPVAFWCNPISGHNTLYWYLQNLGQGPELLIRYENEEAVDDSQLPKDRFSAERLKGVDSTLKIQPAELGDSAVYLCASSFGGLRTDTQYFGPGTRLTVL.

This clone was observed a handful of times. Other nucleotide sequences from this sample produce the same CDR3. The CDR3 nucleotides are TGTGCCAGCAGTTCGAACTATGGCTACACCTTC. Translating it yields CASSSNYGYTF. The genes are TRBV28 and TRBJ1-2; D is unclear. Per the germline V gene, CDR1 is MDHEN and CDR2 is SYDVKM. V gave up 4 bases and J gave up 2 bases, with 2 bases separating them. The CDR3 consists of 11 residues.